The sequence of this T cell receptor beta chain was determined in a study of PD-1 blockade in classical Hodgkin lymphoma (dated by TCRdb to the early 2020s). Regarding the research as a whole: Nivolumab dosing was 3 mg/kg intravenously every 2 weeks, continuing until either disease progression or unacceptable toxicity. The study used CyTOF and TCR beta sequencing to define a peripheral blood immune signature of response to PD-1 blockade in classical Hodgkin lymphoma. The investigation overall reported the following: CD4+ but not CD8+ TCR diversity rose significantly by C4D1 (p=0.0027 vs p=0.16), most apparent in complete responders (p=0.02). Baseline TCR diversity was reported as lower in newly diagnosed patients than in healthy donors, and lower still in relapsed/refractory patients. Lower diversity was seen in patients whose nivolumab began less than 1 year after ASCT, and these patients were left out of later analyses so that immune reconstitution would not confound the results. Only a single clinical trial cohort was studied, and what caused the repertoire differences, possibly disease activity or prior therapy, remained undefined. Baseline diversity similar to that of newly diagnosed patients was observed in trial patients achieving complete response, whereas significantly lower diversity was observed in partial responders and progressors.

The meaning of the sample's time point label: cycle 2 day 1 (C2D1) of nivolumab. Relapse after autologous stem cell transplantation had occurred in all trial patients, and cohorts A, B and C were distinguished by prior brentuximab vedotin exposure. The trial cohort included more than 55 patients with relapsed/refractory classical Hodgkin lymphoma, and each patient had a best overall response of complete response, partial response or progressive disease. Trial patients were treated with single-agent nivolumab in the multi-cohort phase II CheckMate 205 trial. An independent review committee assessed best overall response using the 2007 International Working Group response criteria. Trial PBMCs were collected just before the start of nivolumab (C1D1) and during therapy at cycle 2 day 1 and cycle 4 day 1. Peripheral blood was collected in 8 mL Vacutainer Cell Preparation Tubes, from which PBMCs were isolated by centrifugation and then cryopreserved.

Genomic DNA was isolated using the Qiagen DNeasy kit from unsorted PBMCs as well as from negatively selected CD4+ and CD8+ fractions. TCR beta CDR3 regions were amplified by immunoSEQ multiplex PCR using primers annealing to V and J segments. A synthetic immune receptor repertoire was used to minimize amplification bias, and any residual bias was removed computationally once sequencing was done. From the authors' description of their analysis: Custom Python scripts were used to quantify repertoire diversity as the Shannon entropy index. Unsorted, CD4+ and CD8+ repertoires were examined separately, except in combined analyses, for which CD4+ and CD8+ sequences were merged in silico. Clonal expansion was defined as a frequency increase of at least 2-fold after treatment compared with C1D1, and clones undetected at baseline were assigned a pseudocount of 0.5. Singleton clones were defined as clones with 0 or 1 copy at C1D1, and non-singleton clones were defined as clones with 2 or more copies. Clones expanded in unsorted samples were labelled as CD4+, CD8+ or unknown by matching protein sequences in sorted samples from the same patient. Wilcoxon tests on paired samples were used to test changes in diversity from C1D1 to C4D1. TCRdb mirrors the immuneACCESS table, restricted to in-frame sequences. Some clones are absent from its copies; in checked studies, under half trace to an unresolved V gene, and the reason for the others is unknown. The V and J calls and clone size come from that table; D and trimming were worked out from the DNA. Present in this sample are around 31,000 clones, 70% to 85% of which were seen just once. The ten largest clones take up almost 4% of the sample.

From cysteine to phenylalanine, the CDR3 is 17 amino acids long. Just CDR3 DNA is preserved here, 51 bases in frame from base 1. CDR1 and CDR2, looked up from the germline V gene (reference sequence), are SEHNR and FQNEAQ. V and J are trimmed by 1 base and 4 bases, and the gene matches miss 9 bases of the junction. Regarding this clone: The specificity of this receptor is unknown. Base qualities are not recorded, but no much larger clone differs from it by a single base.

Sequences were derived from peripheral blood mononuclear cells (PBMCs), sampled before the second cycle of nivolumab. The chain employs TRBV7-9 and TRBJ2-5; TRBD2 lines up with 10 middle nucleotides. The TCR was taken from a human donor with classical Hodgkin lymphoma. The CDR3 protein sequence reads: CASSLDLLAGAGETQYF. At the DNA level, the sequence is TGTGCCAGCAGCTTAGATCTGCTAGCGGGAGCGGGAGAGACCCAGTACTTC.